The sequence of this T cell receptor (beta chain) was determined in a study of blood T cell repertoires in COVID-19. Study-wide context: Collection of acute and convalescent COVID-19 samples took place in the United States, Italy and Spain.

The method was immunoSEQ multiplex PCR; TCRdb's version includes in-frame clones alone and lacks a portion of them. The sample has 220,000 or so clones, roughly 84% seen once. In regard to this clone: Mismatch with germline at one junction end may stem from a read error.

This CDR3 contains 18 residues. Germline CDR1 is SSHAT and CDR2 is FNYEAQ (reference sequence). The chain uses TRBV7-7 and TRBJ1-2; 7 nucleotides agree with TRBD1. This receptor was identified in a woman between 55 and 75 years old who had recovered from COVID-19. Sequenced input: peripheral blood. CDR3 nucleotide sequence: TGTGCTAGCAGCCCAGAGAAGGGACAGCAAGGAATTAACTATGGCTACACCTTC. Protein sequence: CASSPEKGQQGINYGYTF.